This TCR beta chain was identified during a study of CD8 T cells in Susac syndrome (dated by TCRdb to between 2018 and 2021). Study-wide context: The study used repertoire sequencing to test whether antigen drove CD8+ T cell activation and differentiation in Susac syndrome. What the research found in general, with its limitations: The number of individuals in the TCR sequencing and HLA analysis was recognized as being relatively small.

High-throughput TCR beta sequencing profiled peripheral blood CD8+ and CD4+ T cells from healthy donors, Susac syndrome patients and multiple sclerosis patients. Multiple sclerosis controls were treatment-naive patients with stable or active relapsing-remitting disease fulfilling revised McDonald criteria. Bulk CD8+ and CD4+ T cells were purified by magnetic negative isolation, whereas CD8+ TEMRA cells were enriched by FACS. Blood was collected in EDTA tubes and processed within 24 hours, with PBMCs isolated through density gradient centrifugation. PBMCs intended for TCR sequencing were cryopreserved in liquid nitrogen and thawed later in a water bath at 37 degrees C. Purity of sorted or isolated CD4+, CD8+ and CD8+ TEMRA cells was at least 90%. This clonotype appeared a single time. Its target antigen remains unknown. There are no base qualities to consult, and no much larger clone falls within one base. One read alone makes for weak evidence.

The germline V gene encodes CDR1 SQVTM and CDR2 ANQGSEA. Trimming at the junction amounts to 5 bases on V and 4 bases on J, and the germline ends lie 17 bases apart. The CDR3 measures 14 amino acids from cysteine to phenylalanine. Only the CDR3 DNA is retained, 42 bases long and in frame from the first base. RNA was extracted using the RNeasy kit, and roughly 0.45 to 1 microgram was reverse transcribed with random hexamers. The immunoSEQ multiplex PCR assay, covering 54 Vbeta and 13 Jbeta segments, was used to amplify TCR beta CDR3 regions. PCR amplification bias was corrected by using a synthetic template baseline for primer optimization and computational correction. Under the source paper's analysis protocol: Reads were annotated to V, D and J genes per IMGT and analyzed with immunoSEQ Analyzer, keeping only productive sequences. To calculate clonality, Shannon entropy was normalized by log2 of the number of productive unique sequences and then subtracted from one. Public and private clones were assessed among the 100 most prevalent clones of each patient and control. A clone was defined as Susac-specific if it was absent from the healthy and MS cohorts, from 950 to 1,300 published viral clones and from other ImmuneACCESS disease sequences. Using fastp trimming at Q25 and MiXCR clonotype assembly, TCRdb reanalyzed the public sequencing data and kept in-frame beta chains. Rows with one shared CDR3 protein collapse into an entry with the most common genes and DNA. These V and J calls are TCRdb output, not the study's own analysis. In all, the sample holds about 200,000 distinct CDR3 sequences, and over 90% of those were seen once. Together, the top ten hold about 0.087% of the sample.

The clonotype originates from a human donor with multiple sclerosis. Sequencing input: CD4+ T cells from PBMCs. The rearrangement joined TRBV29-1 to TRBJ2-5; the D gene is possibly TRBD1 or TRBD2, each agreeing over 5 bases. The CDR3 protein: CSVTPALGTETQYF. Read as DNA, the sequence is TGCAGCGTTACCCCCGCGCTTGGGACAGAGACCCAGTACTTC.